This is a list of T cell receptor beta chains from one sample in a study of cytomegalovirus exposure and HLA in healthy donors. Generated by immunoSEQ multiplex PCR, the TCRdb table keeps only in-frame clones and is missing some. The sample gives some 100,000 clones, more than 65% of which show up once; approximately 4.3% is in the top ten. Sequenced input: PBMCs. The receptors derive from a woman aged 18-29 years in good health and CMV-seropositive. The CDR3 runs from the conserved cysteine through the conserved F or W. Fields, in order: V gene, CDR3 length, clone size, J gene, D gene, CDR3 protein, CDR3 DNA. A D gene is named only where the DNA matches it firmly. Clone size is not always given. Where it is, it says once, few, many or a class for expanded clones.

>TRBV6-5|14|NA|TRBJ2-7|NA
CASRFSGSSYEQYF
TGTGCCAGCAGGTTTAGCGGAAGCTCCTACGAGCAGTACTTC
>TRBV2|12|NA|TRBJ2-4|NA
CASSDGRGIQYF
TGTGCCAGCAGTGATGGACGGGGCATTCAGTACTTC
>TRBV15|15|NA|TRBJ1-1|NA
CATSRDQDRVTEAFF
TGTGCCACCAGCAGAGATCAGGACAGAGTCACTGAAGCTTTCTTT
>TRBV7-2|14|NA|TRBJ2-3|NA
CASSLRASTDTQYF
TGTGCCAGCAGCTTACGAGCGAGCACAGATACGCAGTATTTT
>TRBV7-9|18|few|TRBJ1-2|TRBD1
CASSFDDRGVQVDYGYTF
TGTGCCAGCAGCTTCGACGACAGGGGGGTTCAAGTAGACTATGGCTACACCTTC
>TRBV7-2|14|NA|TRBJ2-7|NA
CASSLTGRSYEQYF
TGTGCCAGCAGCTTAACGGGAAGGTCCTACGAGCAGTACTTC
>TRBV15|21|NA|TRBJ2-1|TRBD2
CATSRGGGPREREGRSNEQFF
TGTGCCACCAGCAGAGGGGGAGGCCCCCGGGAGCGGGAGGGCCGAAGTAATGAGCAGTTCTTC
>TRBV28|14|NA|TRBJ1-4|NA
CASSLWGGNEKLFF
TGTGCCAGCAGTTTATGGGGGGGTAATGAAAAACTGTTTTTT
>TRBV7-9|15|NA|TRBJ1-1|NA
CASSATLGGNTEAFF
TGTGCCAGCAGCGCCACCCTCGGTGGGAACACTGAAGCTTTCTTT
>TRBV20-1|10|NA|TRBJ2-3|NA
CSATTDTQYF
TGCAGTGCCACTACAGATACGCAGTATTTT
>TRBV27|14|NA|TRBJ1-4|NA
CASRPPGSNEKLFF
TGTGCCAGCAGACCTCCCGGGAGTAATGAAAAACTGTTTTTT
>TRBV9|13|once|TRBJ1-1|NA
CASSVSRVGEAFF
TGTGCCAGCAGCGTATCCAGGGTTGGTGAAGCTTTCTTT
>TRBV2|13|NA|TRBJ1-2|NA
CASRQTANYGYTF
TGTGCCAGCAGGCAGACAGCGAACTATGGCTACACCTTC
>TRBV7-8|13|NA|TRBJ2-1|TRBD1
CASTDRGPAEQFF
TGTGCCAGCACCGACAGGGGGCCGGCCGAGCAGTTCTTC
>TRBV15|14|NA|TRBJ2-3|TRBD1
CATSRGQGADTQYF
TGTGCCACCAGCCGAGGACAGGGGGCAGATACGCAGTATTTT
>TRBV4-1|14|NA|TRBJ2-3|NA
CASSPEQGTDTQYF
TGCGCCAGCAGCCCCGAACAGGGTACAGATACGCAGTATTTT
>TRBV14|14|few|TRBJ1-2|NA
CASSPLGGGGGYTF
TGTGCCAGCAGCCCCCTTGGGGGGGGCGGTGGCTACACCTTC
>TRBV19|16|NA|TRBJ2-7|NA
CASSIRPQASSYEQYF
TGTGCCAGTAGTATTCGCCCCCAGGCGTCCTCCTACGAGCAGTACTTC
>TRBV9|16|NA|TRBJ2-7|NA
CASSEGGGSSSYEQYF
TGTGCCAGCAGCGAGGGGGGCGGGAGCAGCTCCTACGAGCAGTACTTC
>TRBV5-4|16|NA|TRBJ2-1|TRBD1
CASSLGFRTGSNEQFF
TGTGCCAGCAGCTTGGGTTTCAGGACAGGGTCAAATGAGCAGTTCTTC
>TRBV7-6|16|NA|TRBJ2-1|NA
CASSYTGLSSYNEQFF
TGTGCCAGCAGCTACACAGGACTATCGTCCTACAATGAGCAGTTCTTC
>TRBV15|15|once|TRBJ2-3|TRBD2
CATSNGLAGVDTQYF
TGTGCCACCAGCAACGGACTAGCGGGAGTAGATACGCAGTATTTT
>TRBV4-3|14|NA|TRBJ2-2|NA
CASSPTGPTGELFF
TGCGCCAGCAGCCCCACAGGGCCCACCGGGGAGCTGTTTTTT
>TRBV21-1|16|NA|TRBJ1-3|NA
CASSYRAISSGNTIYF
TGTGCCAGCAGCTACAGGGCGATAAGCTCTGGAAACACCATATATTTT
>TRBV6-6|15|NA|TRBJ2-2|TRBD2
CASSKAGERGGELFF
TGTGCCAGCAGTAAAGCGGGAGAGCGGGGCGGGGAGCTGTTTTTT
>TRBV28|17|once|TRBJ2-7|TRBD2
CASSFELAGYGSYEQYF
TGTGCCAGCAGTTTCGAACTAGCGGGTTACGGGTCCTACGAGCAGTACTTC
>TRBV11-2|13|NA|TRBJ2-7|NA
CASTRQGVHEQYF
TGTGCCAGCACTCGCCAAGGGGTCCACGAGCAGTACTTC
>TRBV19|18|NA|TRBJ1-5|TRBD1
CASSLRQGRVRGNQPQHF
TGTGCCAGTAGTCTAAGACAGGGAAGGGTTAGGGGCAATCAGCCCCAGCATTTT
>TRBV7-6|14|NA|TRBJ1-2|TRBD1
CASSLGTGDVGYTF
TGTGCCAGCAGCTTAGGGACAGGGGACGTAGGCTACACCTTC
>TRBV7-2|14|NA|TRBJ1-1|TRBD1
CASSSGRGRTEAFF
TGTGCCAGCAGCTCAGGCAGGGGGCGGACTGAAGCTTTCTTT
>TRBV4-1|15|NA|TRBJ1-5|NA
CASRTVGGSNQPQHF
TGCGCCAGCAGGACCGTGGGGGGGAGCAATCAGCCCCAGCATTTT
>TRBV27|13|NA|TRBJ2-5|TRBD1
CASSLTGEETQYF
TGTGCCAGCAGTTTGACAGGGGAAGAGACCCAGTACTTC
>TRBV20-1|11|few|TRBJ1-1|NA
CSASRETEAFF
TGCAGTGCTAGTCGTGAGACTGAAGCTTTCTTT
>TRBV27|14|NA|TRBJ2-7|TRBD2
CASISLAGTYEQYF
TGTGCCAGCATTTCACTAGCGGGTACCTACGAGCAGTACTTC
>TRBV9|14|NA|TRBJ2-7|NA
CASSVEFSPYEQYF
TGTGCCAGCAGCGTAGAATTTAGCCCTTACGAGCAGTACTTC
>TRBV27|14|NA|TRBJ1-1|NA
CASSTGTGYTEAFF
TGTGCCAGCAGTACAGGCACAGGGTACACTGAAGCTTTCTTT
>TRBV30|19|NA|TRBJ2-7|TRBD2
CAWSRDRVPGLAGSYEQYF
TGTGCCTGGAGCCGGGACAGGGTTCCGGGACTAGCGGGCTCCTACGAGCAGTACTTC
>TRBV28|15|few|TRBJ1-2|NA
CASSLLLTGDYGYTF
TGTGCCAGCAGTCTCCTCCTGACAGGCGACTATGGCTACACCTTC
>TRBV2|15|NA|TRBJ1-2|TRBD1
CASSEASAGGGGYTF
TGTGCCAGCAGTGAAGCGTCGGCAGGGGGCGGTGGCTACACCTTC
>TRBV7-3|12|NA|TRBJ1-1|TRBD1
CASSLSGQGAFF
TGTGCCAGCAGCTTATCCGGACAGGGAGCTTTCTTT
>TRBV9|16|NA|TRBJ2-3|TRBD2
CASSAPSGGSTDTQYF
TGTGCCAGCAGCGCTCCTAGCGGGGGAAGCACAGATACGCAGTATTTT
>TRBV7-2|15|NA|TRBJ1-2|TRBD1
CASSTHRGPVYGYTF
TGTGCCAGCAGCACCCACAGGGGGCCGGTCTATGGCTACACCTTC
>TRBV6-5|13|NA|TRBJ2-1|TRBD1
CASMLDRGHEQFF
TGTGCCAGCATGCTGGACAGGGGACATGAGCAGTTCTTC
>TRBV6-6|11|NA|TRBJ2-4|TRBD1
CASSPGTGLYF
TGTGCCAGCAGTCCTGGGACAGGGTTGTACTTC
>TRBV7-2|15|NA|TRBJ1-1|NA
CASSLHTGTSTEAFF
TGTGCCAGCAGCTTACATACAGGGACCAGCACTGAAGCTTTCTTT
>TRBV4-3|16|NA|TRBJ1-4|TRBD1
CASSQAPTGGDEKLFF
TGCGCCAGCAGCCAAGCTCCGACAGGGGGCGATGAAAAACTGTTTTTT
>TRBV25-1|15|few|TRBJ2-3|TRBD2
CASSALAGSTDTQYF
TGTGCCAGCAGTGCCTTAGCGGGGAGCACAGATACGCAGTATTTT
>TRBV30|13|NA|TRBJ2-1|TRBD2
CAGSASGRNEQFF
TGTGCCGGCTCGGCTAGCGGGAGGAATGAGCAGTTCTTC
>TRBV27|13|NA|TRBJ2-7|TRBD2
CASSLRREGKQYF
TGTGCCAGCAGTTTAAGGCGGGAGGGTAAGCAGTACTTC
>TRBV2|16|once|TRBJ2-7|TRBD2
CASSPTSALLSYEQYF
TGTGCCAGCAGTCCCACTAGCGCTTTGCTCTCCTACGAGCAGTACTTC
>TRBV6-5|15|NA|TRBJ2-1|TRBD1
CASSPDRGSYNEQFF
TGTGCCAGCAGCCCAGACAGGGGGTCCTACAATGAGCAGTTCTTC
>TRBV5-6|16|NA|TRBJ2-7|NA
CASSLVDRNTAYEQYF
TGTGCCAGCAGCCTAGTTGACCGGAATACCGCCTACGAGCAGTACTTC
>TRBV21-1|10|NA|TRBJ1-4|NA
CARHREKLFF
TGTGCCCGTCACAGGGAAAAACTGTTTTTT
>TRBV5-1|16|NA|TRBJ2-7|TRBD2
CASSVDVSGDNYEQYF
TGCGCCAGCAGCGTCGACGTTAGCGGGGATAACTACGAGCAGTACTTC
>TRBV15|13|NA|TRBJ2-7|NA
CATSRGEEDEQYF
TGTGCCACCAGCAGAGGAGAGGAAGACGAGCAGTACTTC
>TRBV5-8|13|NA|TRBJ1-2|TRBD1
CASSPTGFSGYTF
TGTGCCAGCAGCCCGACAGGGTTTTCGGGCTACACCTTC
>TRBV7-3|13|once|TRBJ1-2|NA
CASSLLSGDGYTF
TGTGCCAGCAGCTTACTGAGTGGAGATGGCTACACCTTC
>TRBV15|15|NA|TRBJ2-1|NA
CATRQTGRTYNEQFF
TGTGCCACCAGGCAAACGGGTAGGACCTACAATGAGCAGTTCTTC
>TRBV19|14|NA|TRBJ1-5|NA
CASSMVQGNQPQHF
TGTGCCAGTAGTATGGTGCAGGGAAATCAGCCCCAGCATTTT
>TRBV29-1|15|NA|TRBJ1-2|TRBD1
CSVEGGTVPFYGYTF
TGCAGCGTTGAAGGGGGGACAGTTCCCTTCTATGGCTACACCTTC